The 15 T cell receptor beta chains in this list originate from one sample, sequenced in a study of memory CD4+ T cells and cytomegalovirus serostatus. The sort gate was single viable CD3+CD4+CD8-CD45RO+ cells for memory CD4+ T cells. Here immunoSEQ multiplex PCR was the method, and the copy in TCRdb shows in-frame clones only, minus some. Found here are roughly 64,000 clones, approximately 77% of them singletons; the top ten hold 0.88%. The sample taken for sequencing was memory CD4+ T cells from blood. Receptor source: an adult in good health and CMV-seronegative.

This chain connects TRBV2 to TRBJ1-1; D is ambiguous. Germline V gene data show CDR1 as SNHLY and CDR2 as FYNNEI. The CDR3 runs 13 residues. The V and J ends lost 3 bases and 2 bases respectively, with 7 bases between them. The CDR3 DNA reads TGTGCCAGCAGTGAGGGCGTTAACACTGAAGCTTTCTTT. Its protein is CASSEGVNTEAFF.

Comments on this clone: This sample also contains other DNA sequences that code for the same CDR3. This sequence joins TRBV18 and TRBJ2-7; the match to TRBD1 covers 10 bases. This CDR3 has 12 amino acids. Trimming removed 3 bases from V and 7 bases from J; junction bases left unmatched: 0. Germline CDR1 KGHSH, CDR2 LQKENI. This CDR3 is CASSPDRGEQYF. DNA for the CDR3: TGTGCCAGCTCACCGGACAGGGGGGAGCAGTACTTC.

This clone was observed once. This chain's CDR3 is CASSWGNNEQFF. The CDR3 DNA follows: TGTGCCAGCAGCTGGGGGAACAATGAGCAGTTCTTC. V is TRBV11-3 and J is TRBJ2-1; D may be TRBD1 or TRBD2 (5 bases each). The germline V and J ends were trimmed by 4 bases and 5 bases, with 6 bases remaining between them. Per germline, CDR1 SGHNT and CDR2 YENEEA. The CDR3 totals 12 residues.

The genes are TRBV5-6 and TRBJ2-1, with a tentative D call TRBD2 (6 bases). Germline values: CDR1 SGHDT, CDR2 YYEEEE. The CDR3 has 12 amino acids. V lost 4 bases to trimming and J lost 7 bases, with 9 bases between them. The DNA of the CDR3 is TGTGCCAGCAGCCGGGACTCAAATGAGCAGTTCTTC. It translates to CASSRDSNEQFF. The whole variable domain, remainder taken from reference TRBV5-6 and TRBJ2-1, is DAGVTQSPTHLIKTRGQQVTLRCSPKSGHDTVSWYQQALGQGPQFIFQYYEEEERQRGNFPDRFSGHQFPNYSSELNVNALLLGDSALYLCASSRDSNEQFFGPGTRLTVL.

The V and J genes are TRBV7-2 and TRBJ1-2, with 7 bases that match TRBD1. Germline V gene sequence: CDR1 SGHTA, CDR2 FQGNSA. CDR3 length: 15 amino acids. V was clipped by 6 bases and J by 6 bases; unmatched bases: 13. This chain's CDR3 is CASSQKRAGGDGYTF. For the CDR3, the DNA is TGTGCCAGCAGTCAAAAACGGGCAGGGGGAGATGGCTACACCTTC.

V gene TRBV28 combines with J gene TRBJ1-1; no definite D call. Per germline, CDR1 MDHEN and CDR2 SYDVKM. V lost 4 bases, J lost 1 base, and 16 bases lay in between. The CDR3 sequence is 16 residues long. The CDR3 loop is CASSSPQGRANTEAFF. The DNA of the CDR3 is TGTGCCAGCAGTTCCCCCCAAGGGCGGGCGAACACTGAAGCTTTCTTT.

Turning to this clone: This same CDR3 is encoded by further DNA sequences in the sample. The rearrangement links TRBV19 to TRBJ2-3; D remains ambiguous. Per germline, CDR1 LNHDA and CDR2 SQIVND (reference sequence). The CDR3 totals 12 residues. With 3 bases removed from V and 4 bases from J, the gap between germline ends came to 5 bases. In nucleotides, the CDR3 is TGTGCCAGTAGTATCGGGCCAGATACGCAGTATTTT. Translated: CASSIGPDTQYF.

CDR3: CASSLWAGNAYGYTF. DNA of the CDR3: TGTGCCAGCAGCTTGTGGGCAGGGAACGCCTATGGCTACACCTTC. The genes are TRBV5-6 and TRBJ1-2; D perhaps matches TRBD1 (5 bases). Germline assignment: CDR1 SGHDT and CDR2 YYEEEE. Trimming took off 1 base at V and 4 bases at J, with 14 bases between the two ends. The CDR3 is 15 residues long.

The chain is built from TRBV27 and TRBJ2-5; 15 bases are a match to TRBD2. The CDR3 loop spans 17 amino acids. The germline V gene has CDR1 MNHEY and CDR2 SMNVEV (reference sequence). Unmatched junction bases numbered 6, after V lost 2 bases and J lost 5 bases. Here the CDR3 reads CASSLNSGTSGGETQYF. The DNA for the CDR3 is TGTGCCAGCAGTTTAAATTCCGGGACTAGCGGGGGGGAGACCCAGTACTTC.

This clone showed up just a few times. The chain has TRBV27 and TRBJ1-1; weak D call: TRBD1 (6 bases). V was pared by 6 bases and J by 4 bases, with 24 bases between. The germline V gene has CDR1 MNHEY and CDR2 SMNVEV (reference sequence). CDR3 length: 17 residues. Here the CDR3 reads CASSNTFSGGRGTEAFF. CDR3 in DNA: TGTGCCAGCAGCAACACGTTCTCGGGGGGCCGGGGCACTGAAGCTTTCTTT.

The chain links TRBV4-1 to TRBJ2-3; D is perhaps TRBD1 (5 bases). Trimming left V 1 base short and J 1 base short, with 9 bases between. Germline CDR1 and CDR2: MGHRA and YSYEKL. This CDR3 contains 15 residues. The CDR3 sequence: CASSQAQGGTDTQYF. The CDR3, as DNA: TGCGCCAGCAGCCAAGCTCAGGGCGGCACAGATACGCAGTATTTT.

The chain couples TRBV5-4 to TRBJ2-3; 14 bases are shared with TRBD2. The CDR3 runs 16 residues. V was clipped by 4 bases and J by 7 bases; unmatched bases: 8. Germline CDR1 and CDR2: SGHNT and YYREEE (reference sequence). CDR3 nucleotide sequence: TGTGCCAGCAGCCCAGGGGGACTAGCGGGAGAACATACGCAGTATTTT. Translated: CASSPGGLAGEHTQYF.

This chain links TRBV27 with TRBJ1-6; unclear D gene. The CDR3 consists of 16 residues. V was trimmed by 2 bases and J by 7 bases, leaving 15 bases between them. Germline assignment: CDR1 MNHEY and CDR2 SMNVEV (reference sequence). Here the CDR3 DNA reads TGTGCCAGCAGTTTACTTGCAGGTCAGAGGAATTCACCCCTCCACTTT. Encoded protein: CASSLLAGQRNSPLHF.

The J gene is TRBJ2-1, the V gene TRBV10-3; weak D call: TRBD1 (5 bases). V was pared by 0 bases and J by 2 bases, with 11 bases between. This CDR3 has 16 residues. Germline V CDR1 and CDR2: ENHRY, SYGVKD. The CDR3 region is CAISESVQGTYNEQFF. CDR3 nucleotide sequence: TGTGCCATCAGTGAGTCGGTCCAGGGAACCTACAATGAGCAGTTCTTC.

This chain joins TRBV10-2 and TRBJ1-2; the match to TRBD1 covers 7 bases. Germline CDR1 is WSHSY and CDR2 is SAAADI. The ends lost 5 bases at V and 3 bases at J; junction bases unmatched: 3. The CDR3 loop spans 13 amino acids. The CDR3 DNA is TGCGCCAGCAGTAAAGACAGGGACTATGGCTACACCTTC. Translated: CASSKDRDYGYTF.